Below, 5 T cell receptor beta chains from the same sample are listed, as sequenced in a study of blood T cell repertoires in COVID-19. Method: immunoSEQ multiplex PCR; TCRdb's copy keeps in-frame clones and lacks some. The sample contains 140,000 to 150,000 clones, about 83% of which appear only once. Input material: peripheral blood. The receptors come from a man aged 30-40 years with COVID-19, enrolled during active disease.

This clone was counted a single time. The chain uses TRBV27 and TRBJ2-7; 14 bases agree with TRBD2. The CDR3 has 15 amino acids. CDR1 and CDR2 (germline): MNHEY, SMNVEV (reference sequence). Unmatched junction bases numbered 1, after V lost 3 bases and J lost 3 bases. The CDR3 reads CASSFGTSGGYEQYF. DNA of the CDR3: TGTGCCAGCAGTTTCGGGACTAGCGGGGGCTACGAGCAGTACTTC.

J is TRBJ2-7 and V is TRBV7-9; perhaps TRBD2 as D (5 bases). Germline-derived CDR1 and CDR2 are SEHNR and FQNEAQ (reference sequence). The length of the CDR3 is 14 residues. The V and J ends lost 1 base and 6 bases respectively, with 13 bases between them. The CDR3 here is CASSLGRGIAEQYF. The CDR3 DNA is TGTGCCAGCAGCTTAGGAAGAGGGATAGCCGAGCAGTACTTC.

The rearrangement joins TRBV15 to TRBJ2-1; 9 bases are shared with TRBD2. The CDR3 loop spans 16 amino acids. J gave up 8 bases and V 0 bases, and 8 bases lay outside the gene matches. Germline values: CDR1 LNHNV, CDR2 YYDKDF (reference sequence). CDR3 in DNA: TGTGCCACCAGCAGAGATCGCGGACTAGCGAGCCATGAGCAGTTCTTC. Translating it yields CATSRDRGLASHEQFF.

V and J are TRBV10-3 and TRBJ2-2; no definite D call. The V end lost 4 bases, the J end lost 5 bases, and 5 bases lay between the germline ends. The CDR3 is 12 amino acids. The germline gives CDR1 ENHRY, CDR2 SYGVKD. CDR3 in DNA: TGTGCCATCAGTGTCGGGACCGGGGAGCTGTTTTTT. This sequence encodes CAISVGTGELFF.

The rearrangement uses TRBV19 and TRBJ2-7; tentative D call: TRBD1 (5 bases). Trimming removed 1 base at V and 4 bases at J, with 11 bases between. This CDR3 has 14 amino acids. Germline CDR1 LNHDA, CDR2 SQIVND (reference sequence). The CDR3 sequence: CASSIGPQGYEQYF. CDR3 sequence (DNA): TGTGCCAGTAGTATAGGTCCGCAGGGTTACGAGCAGTACTTC.